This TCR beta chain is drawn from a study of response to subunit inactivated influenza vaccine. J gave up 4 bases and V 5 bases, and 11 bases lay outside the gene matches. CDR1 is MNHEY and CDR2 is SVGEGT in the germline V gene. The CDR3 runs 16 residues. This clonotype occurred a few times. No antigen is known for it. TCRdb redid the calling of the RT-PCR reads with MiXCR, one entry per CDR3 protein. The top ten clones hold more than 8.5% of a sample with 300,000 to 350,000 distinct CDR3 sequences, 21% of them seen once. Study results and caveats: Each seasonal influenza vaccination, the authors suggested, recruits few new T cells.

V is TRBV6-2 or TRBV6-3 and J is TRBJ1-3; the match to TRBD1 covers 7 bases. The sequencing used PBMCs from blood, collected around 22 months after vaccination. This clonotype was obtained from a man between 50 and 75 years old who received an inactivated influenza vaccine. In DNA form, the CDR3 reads TGTGCCAGCAGTCGTCCTCGACAGGGCAACGGAAACACCATATATTTT. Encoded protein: CASSRPRQGNGNTIYF.